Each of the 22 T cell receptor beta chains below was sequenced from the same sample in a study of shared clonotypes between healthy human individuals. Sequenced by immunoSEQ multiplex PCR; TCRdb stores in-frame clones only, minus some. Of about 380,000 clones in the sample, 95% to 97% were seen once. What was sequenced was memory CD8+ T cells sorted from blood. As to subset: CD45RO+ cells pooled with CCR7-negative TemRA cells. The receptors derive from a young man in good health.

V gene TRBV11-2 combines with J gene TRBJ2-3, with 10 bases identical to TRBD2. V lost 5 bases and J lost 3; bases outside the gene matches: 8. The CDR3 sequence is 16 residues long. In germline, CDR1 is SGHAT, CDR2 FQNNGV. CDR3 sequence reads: CASSISSGGLTDTQYF. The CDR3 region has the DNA TGTGCCAGCAGCATATCTAGCGGGGGTTTGACAGATACGCAGTATTTT.

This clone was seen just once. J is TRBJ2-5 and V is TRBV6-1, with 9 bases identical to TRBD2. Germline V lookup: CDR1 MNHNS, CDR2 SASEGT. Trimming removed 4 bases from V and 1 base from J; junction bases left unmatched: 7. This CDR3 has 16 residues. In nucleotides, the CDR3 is TGTGCCAGCAGTGGGTTTCTAGCGGGGCCCCAAGAGACCCAGTACTTC. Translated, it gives CASSGFLAGPQETQYF.

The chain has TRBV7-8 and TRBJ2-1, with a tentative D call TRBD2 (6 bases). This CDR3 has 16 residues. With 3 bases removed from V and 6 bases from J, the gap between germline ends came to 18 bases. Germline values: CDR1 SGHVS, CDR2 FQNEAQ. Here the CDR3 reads CASSFQSSAKGNEQFF. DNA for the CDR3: TGTGCCAGCAGCTTTCAGTCTAGCGCGAAGGGCAATGAGCAGTTCTTC.

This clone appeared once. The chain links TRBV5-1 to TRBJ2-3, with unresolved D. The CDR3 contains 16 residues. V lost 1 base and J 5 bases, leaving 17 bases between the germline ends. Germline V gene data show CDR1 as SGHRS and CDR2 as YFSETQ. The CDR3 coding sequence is TGCGCCAGCAGCTTGACTTCTCTTCTGGGTCAAGATACGCAGTATTTT. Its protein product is CASSLTSLLGQDTQYF.

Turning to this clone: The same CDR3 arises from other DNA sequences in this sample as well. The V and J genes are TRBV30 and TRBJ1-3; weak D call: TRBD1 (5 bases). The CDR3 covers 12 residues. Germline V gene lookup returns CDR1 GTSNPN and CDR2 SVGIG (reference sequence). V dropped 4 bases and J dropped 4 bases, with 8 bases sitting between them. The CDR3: CAWTGGGNTIYF. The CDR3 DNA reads TGTGCCTGGACCGGGGGAGGAAACACCATATATTTT.

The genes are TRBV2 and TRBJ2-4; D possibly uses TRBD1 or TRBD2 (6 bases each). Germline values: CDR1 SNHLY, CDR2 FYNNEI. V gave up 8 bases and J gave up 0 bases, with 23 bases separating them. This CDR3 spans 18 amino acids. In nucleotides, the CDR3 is TGTGCCAGCGCAGAGATGGGGGGCACGATAATAGCCAAAAACATTCAGTACTTC. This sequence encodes CASAEMGGTIIAKNIQYF.

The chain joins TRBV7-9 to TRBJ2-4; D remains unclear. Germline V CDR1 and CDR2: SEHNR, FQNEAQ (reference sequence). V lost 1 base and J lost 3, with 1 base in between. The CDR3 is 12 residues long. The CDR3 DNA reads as TGTGCCAGCAGCTTAGACAAAAACATTCAGTACTTC. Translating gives CASSLDKNIQYF.

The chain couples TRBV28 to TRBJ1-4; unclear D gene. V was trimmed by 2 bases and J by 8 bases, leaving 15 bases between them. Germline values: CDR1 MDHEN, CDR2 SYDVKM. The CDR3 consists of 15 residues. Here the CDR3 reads CASSLATYAREKLFF. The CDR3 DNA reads TGTGCCAGCAGTTTAGCAACCTATGCCCGGGAAAAACTGTTTTTT.

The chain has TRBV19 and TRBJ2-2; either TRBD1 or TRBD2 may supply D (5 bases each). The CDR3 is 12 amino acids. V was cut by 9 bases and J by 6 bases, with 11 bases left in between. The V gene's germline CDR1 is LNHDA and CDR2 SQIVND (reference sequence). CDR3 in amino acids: CASPGTAGELFF. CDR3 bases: TGTGCCAGCCCCGGGACCGCCGGGGAGCTGTTTTTT.

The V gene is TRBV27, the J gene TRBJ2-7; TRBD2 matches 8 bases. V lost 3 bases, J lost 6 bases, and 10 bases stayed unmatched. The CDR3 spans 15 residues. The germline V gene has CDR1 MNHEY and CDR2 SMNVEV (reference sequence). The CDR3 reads CASSFLGTRTSEQYF. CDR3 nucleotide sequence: TGTGCCAGCAGTTTCCTCGGGACTAGAACTAGCGAGCAGTACTTC.

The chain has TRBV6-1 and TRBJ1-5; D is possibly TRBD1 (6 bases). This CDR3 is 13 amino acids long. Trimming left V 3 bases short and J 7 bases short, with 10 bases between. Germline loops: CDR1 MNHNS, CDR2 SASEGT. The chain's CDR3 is CASSDRGGQPQHF. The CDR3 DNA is TGTGCCAGCAGTGACAGGGGAGGACAGCCCCAGCATTTT.

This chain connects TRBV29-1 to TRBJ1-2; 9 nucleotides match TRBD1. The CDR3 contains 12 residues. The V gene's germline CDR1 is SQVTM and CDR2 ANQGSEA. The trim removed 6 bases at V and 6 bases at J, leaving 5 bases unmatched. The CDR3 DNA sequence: TGCAGCGTCGTCGGACAGGGGAATGGCTACACCTTC. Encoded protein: CSVVGQGNGYTF.

CDR3 loop: CASSPQAGVDNEQFF. The CDR3 bases are TGTGCCAGCAGTCCCCAGGCGGGAGTGGACAATGAGCAGTTCTTC. V and J are TRBV7-2 and TRBJ2-1; 7 bases are a match to TRBD2. The ends lost 6 bases at V and 5 bases at J; junction bases unmatched: 10. CDR3 length equals 15 residues. From germline, CDR1 is SGHTA and CDR2 FQGNSA. Looking up the rest from reference TRBV7-2 and TRBJ2-1 gives the full variable domain: GAGVSQSPSNKVTEKGKDVELRCDPISGHTALYWYRQSLGQGLEFLIYFQGNSAPDKSGLPSDRFSAERTGGSVSTLTIQRTQQEDSAVYLCASSPQAGVDNEQFFGPGTRLTVL.

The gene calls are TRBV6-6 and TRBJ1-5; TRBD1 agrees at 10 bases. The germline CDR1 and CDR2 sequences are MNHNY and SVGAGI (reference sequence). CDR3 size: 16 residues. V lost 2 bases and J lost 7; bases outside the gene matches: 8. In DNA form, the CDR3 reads TGTGCCAGCAGTTACACCCGACAGGGGGCAGGGCAGCCCCAGCATTTT. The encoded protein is CASSYTRQGAGQPQHF.

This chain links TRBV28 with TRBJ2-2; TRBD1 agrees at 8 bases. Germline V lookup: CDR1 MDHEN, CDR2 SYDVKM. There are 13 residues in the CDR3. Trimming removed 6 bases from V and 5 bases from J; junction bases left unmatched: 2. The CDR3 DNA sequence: TGTGCCAGCAGACGGACAGGGACCGGGGAGCTGTTTTTT. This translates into CASRRTGTGELFF.

CDR3 in DNA: TGTGCCAGCAGCCCGTCGGGGACGGGGAGCTACGAGCAGTACTTC. Translating it yields CASSPSGTGSYEQYF. The rearrangement links TRBV5-5 to TRBJ2-7; D could derive from TRBD1 or TRBD2 (5 bases each). The CDR3 spans 15 residues. V lost 4 bases, J lost 3 bases, and 17 bases lay in between. The germline V gene encodes CDR1 SGHKS and CDR2 YYEKEE (reference sequence). The variable domain in full, completed from reference TRBV5-5 and TRBJ2-7, reads DAGVTQSPTHLIKTRGQQVTLRCSPISGHKSVSWYQQVLGQGPQFIFQYYEKEERGRGNFPDRFSARQFPNYSSELNVNALLLGDSALYLCASSPSGTGSYEQYFGPGTRLTVT.

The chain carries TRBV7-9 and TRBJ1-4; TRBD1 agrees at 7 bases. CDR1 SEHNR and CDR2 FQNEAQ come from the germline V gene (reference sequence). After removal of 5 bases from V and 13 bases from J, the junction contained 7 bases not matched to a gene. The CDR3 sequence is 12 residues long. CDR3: CASSRLGQPLFF. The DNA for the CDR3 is TGTGCCAGCAGCAGACTGGGACAGCCACTGTTTTTT.

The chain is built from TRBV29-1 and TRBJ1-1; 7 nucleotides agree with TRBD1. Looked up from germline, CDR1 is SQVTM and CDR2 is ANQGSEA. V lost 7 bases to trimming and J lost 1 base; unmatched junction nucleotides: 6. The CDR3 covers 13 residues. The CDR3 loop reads CSAQQGSNTEAFF. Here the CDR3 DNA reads TGCAGCGCTCAACAGGGGTCGAACACTGAAGCTTTCTTT.

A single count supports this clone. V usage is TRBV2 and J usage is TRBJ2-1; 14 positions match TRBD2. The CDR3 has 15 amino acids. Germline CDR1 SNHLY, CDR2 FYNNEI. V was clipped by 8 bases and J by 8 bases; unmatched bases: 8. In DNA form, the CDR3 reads TGTGCCAGCTCGTCGACTAGCGGGAGGGCCTATGAGCAGTTCTTC. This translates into CASSSTSGRAYEQFF.

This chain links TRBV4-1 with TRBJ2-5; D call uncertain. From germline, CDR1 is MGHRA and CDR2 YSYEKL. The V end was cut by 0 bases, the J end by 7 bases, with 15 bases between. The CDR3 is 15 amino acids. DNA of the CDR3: TGCGCCAGCAGCCAAGAGTTAGTTGGCGCGTGGACCCAGTACTTC. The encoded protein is CASSQELVGAWTQYF.

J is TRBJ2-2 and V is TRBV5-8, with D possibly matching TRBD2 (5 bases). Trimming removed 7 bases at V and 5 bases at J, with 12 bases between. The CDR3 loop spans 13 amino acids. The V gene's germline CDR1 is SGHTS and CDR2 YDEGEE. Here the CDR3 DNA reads TGTGCCAGCCAAAAAGGGAGAACCGGGGAGCTGTTTTTT. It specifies CASQKGRTGELFF.

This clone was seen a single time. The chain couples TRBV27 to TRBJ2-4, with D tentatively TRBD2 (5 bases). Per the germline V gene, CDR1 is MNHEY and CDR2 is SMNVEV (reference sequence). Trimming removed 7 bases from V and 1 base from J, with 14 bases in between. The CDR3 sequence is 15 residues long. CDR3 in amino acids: CASTPTRTAKNIQYF. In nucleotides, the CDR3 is TGTGCCAGCACTCCTACACGGACTGCCAAAAACATTCAGTACTTC.